This entry lists 32 T cell receptor beta chains sequenced from one sample in a study of T cells expressing NK-cell markers. Each CDR3 protein gets one entry in TCRdb, which reprocessed the 5' RACE reads and gives no DNA. This sample lists about half a million distinct CDR3 sequences; its ten largest clones have approximately 1.4%. Material for sequencing was blood T cells: a sorted CD56 or NKG2C T cell subset, CD4+ or CD8+ T cells, or bulk PBMC T cells (not recorded which). Source of these receptors: a woman in her 50s in good health.

The CDR3 loop reads CASVRAAGTEAFF. The chain couples TRBV12-3 or TRBV12-4 to TRBJ1-1; the TCRdb call, TRBD1, lacks DNA for checking. The CDR3 totals 13 residues.

The chain has TRBV7-2 and TRBJ1-2. The CDR3 totals 15 residues. Looked up from germline, CDR1 is SGHTA and CDR2 is FQGNSA. Here the CDR3 reads CASSLRNRLNYGYTF. Complete variable domain (other parts from reference TRBV7-2 and TRBJ1-2): GAGVSQSPSNKVTEKGKDVELRCDPISGHTALYWYRQSLGQGLEFLIYFQGNSAPDKSGLPSDRFSAERTGGSVSTLTIQRTQQEDSAVYLCASSLRNRLNYGYTFGSGTRLTVV.

The chain recombines TRBV24-1 with TRBJ2-1; lacking DNA, the TRBD1 call made by TCRdb goes unchecked. Germline V gene data show CDR1 as KGHDR and CDR2 as SFDVKD. The CDR3 spans 14 residues. CDR3 amino acids: CATSGRDRHNEQFF.

The V call is TRBV3-1, the J call TRBJ1-5. CDR3 length: 15 residues. Germline V gives CDR1 LGHDT, CDR2 YNNKEL (reference sequence). CDR3 amino acids: CASSQGLISNQPQHF.

The rearrangement joins TRBV28 to TRBJ1-4; TCRdb's D call of TRBD1 is untestable without DNA. Germline V gene data show CDR1 as MDHEN and CDR2 as SYDVKM. The CDR3 sequence is 16 residues long. The CDR3 region is CASSLGTGGSMEKLFF.

The rearrangement uses TRBV20-1 and TRBJ2-1; TCRdb returns TRBD2, unconfirmable since there is no DNA. The length of the CDR3 is 16 residues. The germline gives CDR1 DFQATT, CDR2 SNEGSKA (reference sequence). CDR3 protein: CSATTTSASSYNEQFF.

The chain has TRBV6-5 and TRBJ1-1; the D gene TCRdb calls, TRBD1, cannot be checked with no DNA. The CDR3 consists of 14 residues. Germline lookup yields CDR1 MNHEY and CDR2 SVGAGI. CDR3 sequence reads: CASSTRQGWIGAFF.

The CDR3 is CSVGDRPTTYGYTF. The chain has TRBV29-1 and TRBJ1-2; TCRdb's D gene call, TRBD1, goes unchecked for lack of DNA. CDR1 and CDR2 from the germline V gene are SQVTM and ANQGSEA. The CDR3 covers 14 residues.

The rearrangement joins TRBV18 to TRBJ2-1; absent DNA, TCRdb's TRBD2 call cannot be checked. The CDR3 runs 15 residues. Per the germline V gene, CDR1 is KGHSH and CDR2 is LQKENI. The CDR3 sequence is CASSEGLAGADEQFF. The variable domain in full, completed from reference TRBV18 and TRBJ2-1, reads NAGVMQNPRHLVRRRGQEARLRCSPMKGHSHVYWYRQLPEEGLKFMVYLQKENIIDESGMPKERFSAEFPKEGPSILRIQQVVRGDSAAYFCASSEGLAGADEQFFGPGTRLTVL.

The chain couples TRBV4-1 to TRBJ2-3. Germline V gives CDR1 MGHRA, CDR2 YSYEKL. The CDR3 loop spans 13 amino acids. This CDR3 is CASSQVLADTQYF.

This chain joins TRBV4-1 and TRBJ2-1; no DNA is available, so the TRBD2 call from TCRdb remains unchecked. The CDR3 extends over 15 amino acids. Germline CDR1 is MGHRA and CDR2 is YSYEKL. The CDR3 is CASSQGSGTFNEQFF.

The chain recombines TRBV7-3 with TRBJ2-2; the TCRdb call, TRBD1, lacks DNA for checking. Germline values: CDR1 SGHTA, CDR2 FQGTGA. The CDR3 covers 17 residues. This CDR3 reads CASSLSSGPGGSGELFF.

V and J are TRBV5-1 and TRBJ2-4; checking the TCRdb D call of TRBD1 is not possible without DNA. CDR3 size: 17 residues. Germline lookup yields CDR1 SGHRS and CDR2 YFSETQ. CDR3 in amino acids: CASSLPGQGTDKNIQYF.

This rearrangement joins TRBV18 to TRBJ2-1; TCRdb gives TRBD1 as the D gene, but with no DNA this cannot be confirmed. This CDR3 has 18 amino acids. Germline CDR1 reads KGHSH; CDR2 reads LQKENI. This CDR3 is CASSPDRGLGTGYNEQFF.

The chain recombines TRBV2 with TRBJ2-3. The CDR3 spans 12 residues. Germline V CDR1 and CDR2: SNHLY, FYNNEI. The CDR3 loop reads CASREIADTQYF. Complete variable domain (other parts from reference TRBV2 and TRBJ2-3): EPEVTQTPSHQVTQMGQEVILRCVPISNHLYFYWYRQILGQKVEFLVSFYNNEISEKSEIFDDQFSVERPDGSNFTLKIRSTKLEDSAMYFCASREIADTQYFGPGTRLTVL.

The CDR3 sequence: CASTPLEAPGLYNEQFF. The rearrangement links TRBV6-5 to TRBJ2-1; the D call from TCRdb, TRBD2, cannot be confirmed without DNA. The CDR3 runs 17 residues. CDR1 is MNHEY and CDR2 is SVGAGI in the germline V gene.

J is TRBJ2-1 and V is TRBV24-1; TCRdb returns TRBD1, unconfirmable since there is no DNA. Germline V gene data show CDR1 as KGHDR and CDR2 as SFDVKD. CDR3 size: 13 residues. CDR3 amino acids: CATQGALHNEQFF.

The chain joins TRBV30 to TRBJ2-3; TCRdb lists TRBD1, though no DNA is available to test this call. Germline V CDR1 and CDR2: GTSNPN, SVGIG (reference sequence). The CDR3 totals 13 residues. The CDR3 spells CAWSVEGRGTQYF.

The chain links TRBV6-2 or TRBV6-3 to TRBJ2-2; no DNA is available, so the TRBD2 call from TCRdb remains unchecked. The CDR3 is 15 amino acids. Germline V gene lookup returns CDR1 MNHEY and CDR2 SVGEGT. CDR3 amino acids: CASSYRGLATGELFF.

This sequence joins TRBV20-1 and TRBJ1-1; TCRdb lists TRBD1, though no DNA is available to test this call. The CDR3 runs to 11 residues. Per germline, CDR1 DFQATT and CDR2 SNEGSKA (reference sequence). The CDR3 sequence: CSATQGTEAFF.

This chain links TRBV5-1 with TRBJ2-1; lacking DNA, the TRBD2 call made by TCRdb goes unchecked. The CDR3 contains 15 residues. Germline V gives CDR1 SGHRS, CDR2 YFSETQ. The CDR3 sequence is CASSLAGRPYNEQFF.

The genes are TRBV2 and TRBJ2-3. CDR3 length: 14 residues. Germline CDR1 SNHLY, CDR2 FYNNEI. CDR3 sequence: CASSDWGSTDTQYF.

The chain uses TRBV4-2 and TRBJ2-3; TCRdb gives TRBD2 as the D gene, but with no DNA this cannot be confirmed. The CDR3 has 18 residues. Germline loops: CDR1 LGHNA, CDR2 YNFKEQ. The chain's CDR3 is CASSQHLGAGGRTDTQYF.

The J gene is TRBJ2-4, the V gene TRBV5-1; the D gene TCRdb calls, TRBD2, cannot be checked with no DNA. Germline V gene lookup returns CDR1 SGHRS and CDR2 YFSETQ. The CDR3 has 17 amino acids. The CDR3 is CASSLEGTSGARNIQYF.

This chain joins TRBV10-3 and TRBJ2-7; TCRdb returns TRBD2, unconfirmable since there is no DNA. Germline CDR1 is ENHRY and CDR2 is SYGVKD. The CDR3 covers 15 residues. The CDR3 reads CAISESGLQSTEQYF.

Here the CDR3 reads CASGRQGQLEKLFF. The chain links TRBV27 to TRBJ1-4; the TCRdb D gene call, TRBD1, has no DNA to confirm it. Germline V gene lookup returns CDR1 MNHEY and CDR2 SMNVEV (reference sequence). CDR3 length: 14 amino acids.

V is TRBV12-3 or TRBV12-4 and J is TRBJ2-5; as DNA is missing, the TRBD1 call by TCRdb cannot be tested. The CDR3 contains 15 residues. CDR3: CASSKTVTYQETQYF.

The chain links TRBV5-1 to TRBJ2-1; TCRdb returns TRBD2, unconfirmable since there is no DNA. This CDR3 spans 14 amino acids. The germline gives CDR1 SGHRS, CDR2 YFSETQ. The chain's CDR3 is CASNVDSGRFEQFF.

The V call is TRBV7-9, the J call TRBJ2-5; lacking DNA, the TRBD1 call made by TCRdb goes unchecked. The CDR3 runs 14 residues. The germline V gene encodes CDR1 SEHNR and CDR2 FQNEAQ (reference sequence). The CDR3 spells CAIEGDRGRETQYF.

V is TRBV2 and J is TRBJ2-3; TCRdb selects TRBD1, and the lack of DNA leaves this call unchecked. This CDR3 region has 16 residues. CDR1 is SNHLY, CDR2 FYNNEI, per germline. The CDR3 loop reads CASIGEVQGAADTQYF.

The chain combines TRBV10-3 with TRBJ2-2; the D call of TRBD1 rests on TCRdb alone, since no DNA is present to check it. Germline V gene data show CDR1 as ENHRY and CDR2 as SYGVKD. CDR3 length equals 14 residues. CDR3 in amino acids: CAIRQGFNTGELFF.

The genes are TRBV5-1 and TRBJ1-2. The CDR3 sequence is 14 residues long. Germline CDR1 reads SGHRS; CDR2 reads YFSETQ. This chain's CDR3 is CASSLGEPEYGYTF.